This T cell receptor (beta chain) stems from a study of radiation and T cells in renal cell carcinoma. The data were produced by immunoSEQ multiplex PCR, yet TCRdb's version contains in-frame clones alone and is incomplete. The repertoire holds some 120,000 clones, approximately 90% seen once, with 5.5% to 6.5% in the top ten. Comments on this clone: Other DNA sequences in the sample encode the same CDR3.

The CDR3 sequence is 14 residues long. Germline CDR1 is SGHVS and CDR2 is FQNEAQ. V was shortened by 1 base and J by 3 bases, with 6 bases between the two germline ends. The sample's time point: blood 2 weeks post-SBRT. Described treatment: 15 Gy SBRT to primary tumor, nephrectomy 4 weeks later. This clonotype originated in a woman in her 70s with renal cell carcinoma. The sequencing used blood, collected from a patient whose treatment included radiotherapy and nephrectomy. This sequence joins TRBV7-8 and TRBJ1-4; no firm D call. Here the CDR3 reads CASSLGGANEKLFF. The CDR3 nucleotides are TGTGCCAGCAGCTTAGGGGGTGCTAATGAAAAACTGTTTTTT.